This TCR beta chain was identified during a study of immune heterogeneity within non-small cell lung tumors. Study in general: It was found that the tumors were a few squamous cell carcinomas, roughly eleven non-squamous carcinomas and 1 not otherwise specified. Study-level results: Patients largely differed in their high-frequency T-cell receptor beta clonotypes.

TCRs were amplified from approximately 600 ng gDNA of bulk tumor per sample. While surgery was under way, several biopsies spaced far apart were taken per primary tumor. Samples came from untreated patients having curative surgery for newly diagnosed non-small cell lung cancer. Donor patients had newly diagnosed non-small cell lung cancer and were having surgery with curative intent. This clonotype was observed at least ten times. The antigen remains unidentified. With 32 V and 13 J primers, multiplex PCR amplified the TCR beta CDR3. Via MiXCR, TCRdb re-called the multiplex PCR reads, giving one row per CDR3 protein. The repertoire holds about 10,000 distinct CDR3 sequences, over 15% seen once, with over 3.5% in the top ten. Trimming cost V 3 bases and J 0 bases, with 12 bases left between them. Germline V gene sequence: CDR1 SQVTM, CDR2 ANQGSEA. This CDR3 is built from 16 residues.

The source material was lung tumor tissue. The source is a man aged 35 to 55 with non-small cell lung cancer. The J gene is TRBJ2-6, the V gene TRBV29-1, with a tentative D call TRBD1 (6 bases). The CDR3 bases are TGCAGCGTTGATCTACTAGGGGGCTCTGGGGCCAACGTCCTGACTTTC. Translating gives CSVDLLGGSGANVLTF.